One TCR beta chain is described in this entry. Profiled with immunoSEQ multiplex PCR; TCRdb holds only in-frame clones, not every one. This table has 80,000 to 100,000 clones, approximately 95% appearing once. This specimen comes from a study of technical replicates of blood from a few donors. The CDR3 contains 16 residues. V shed 6 bases and J shed 5 bases, with 20 bases lying between them. Germline V lookup: CDR1 MNHEY, CDR2 SMNVEV (reference sequence). J is TRBJ1-5 and V is TRBV27; D is ambiguous. Sequenced: T cells isolated from PBMCs. The TCR sequence derives from a human donor in good health. For the CDR3, the DNA is TGTGCCAGCAGCTCCTCACGTTGGGCGTCAGATCAGCCCCAGCATTTT. Translated: CASSSSRWASDQPQHF.